The 25 T cell receptor beta chains below all came from one sample that was sequenced in a study of cytomegalovirus exposure and HLA in healthy donors. The primer mix had 60 Vbeta and 13 Jbeta primers. The table came from immunoSEQ multiplex PCR; TCRdb's copy has only in-frame clones and leaves some out. Of 150,000 to 200,000 clones listed, 84% are singletons. The sample comprised PBMCs. These receptor sequences come from a girl aged 2-10 years in good health and CMV-seropositive.

This clone was recorded a few times. The genes are TRBV14 and TRBJ1-4; TRBD1 aligns across 7 bases. Germline V lookup: CDR1 SGHDN, CDR2 FVKESK. The CDR3 has 15 residues. Trimming took 1 base from V and 4 from J; bases not matched to a gene: 3. CDR3 loop: CASSQGGQINEKLFF. DNA for the CDR3: TGTGCCAGCAGCCAAGGGGGACAGATTAATGAAAAACTGTTTTTT.

This clone showed up just a few times. The chain joins TRBV5-4 to TRBJ2-1; weak D call: TRBD1 (6 bases). The length of the CDR3 is 13 residues. Per germline, CDR1 SGHNT and CDR2 YYREEE (reference sequence). Trimming pared 3 bases from V and 7 bases from J, leaving 11 bases between. The CDR3 region has the DNA TGTGCCAGCAGCTGGGCCCAGGGGAATGAGCAGTTCTTC. Amino acids: CASSWAQGNEQFF.

The rearrangement uses TRBV28 and TRBJ2-3; D not certain. This CDR3 is 13 amino acids long. V was pared by 6 bases and J by 1 base, with 8 bases between. CDR1 and CDR2 (germline): MDHEN, SYDVKM. CDR3: CASRLTGTDTQYF. CDR3 nucleotides: TGTGCCAGCAGACTCACTGGCACAGATACGCAGTATTTT.

The CDR3 DNA reads as TGTGCCAGCAGCCAAGATGCGGGGGGGGGTGGCGGGCCCCAGCATTTT. As protein: CASSQDAGGGGGPQHF. The rearrangement links TRBV4-2 to TRBJ1-5, with D perhaps matching TRBD1 (5 bases). Germline-derived CDR1 and CDR2 are LGHNA and YNFKEQ. V lost 0 bases and J lost 9, with 18 bases in between. This CDR3 has 16 residues.

The rearrangement links TRBV30 to TRBJ2-1, with D tentatively TRBD1 (6 bases). The germline V gene encodes CDR1 GTSNPN and CDR2 SVGIG (reference sequence). The CDR3 loop spans 15 amino acids. V gave up 2 bases and J gave up 0 bases, with 11 bases separating them. The CDR3 here is CAWSRGTSSYNEQFF. In nucleotides, the CDR3 is TGTGCCTGGAGTAGGGGGACCAGCTCCTACAATGAGCAGTTCTTC.

In its sample, this clone was seen a few times. The genes are TRBV7-6 and TRBJ1-1, with unresolved D. Germline CDR1 reads SGHVS; CDR2 reads FNYEAQ. The V end lost 2 bases, the J end lost 1 base, and 11 bases lay between the germline ends. The CDR3 has 15 amino acids. The CDR3 bases are TGTGCCAGCAGCTTAATGGTTCCCGGGAACACTGAAGCTTTCTTT. Amino acids: CASSLMVPGNTEAFF.

The chain links TRBV2 to TRBJ1-5; 7 bases line up with TRBD1. Germline V gives CDR1 SNHLY, CDR2 FYNNEI. V lost 5 bases and J lost 11; bases outside the gene matches: 24. This CDR3 has 18 residues. The CDR3: CASSSLKVGTPQGRSQHF. The CDR3 DNA reads TGTGCCAGCAGTAGTTTAAAGGTGGGGACACCACAGGGGAGGTCCCAGCATTTT.

Only one count was recorded for this clone. The chain joins TRBV6-1 to TRBJ1-1; 7 positions match TRBD1. CDR1 MNHNS and CDR2 SASEGT come from the germline V gene. With V trimmed by 4 bases and J by 5 bases, 10 bases remained unmatched. The CDR3 is 15 amino acids. CDR3 in DNA: TGTGCCAGCAGTGCTCGGACAGGAAGGGAAACTGAAGCTTTCTTT. Amino acid sequence: CASSARTGRETEAFF.

The chain has TRBV7-8 and TRBJ1-1, with unresolved D. Deletions cut 5 bases from V and 8 bases from J, with 12 bases between. Germline CDR1 reads SGHVS; CDR2 reads FQNEAQ. The length of the CDR3 is 12 residues. This chain's CDR3 is CASSTNTWEAFF. The DNA of the CDR3 is TGTGCCAGCAGCACCAACACCTGGGAAGCTTTCTTT.

In its sample, this clone was seen once. The junction does not match germline at one end; this may be a read error. The chain links TRBV2 to TRBJ2-1; 8 bases fit TRBD2. The CDR3 length is 16 residues. The germline gives CDR1 SNHLY, CDR2 FYNNEI. This CDR3 reads CASSELGGRSSNEQFF. The CDR3 region has the DNA TGTGCCAGCAGTGAACTTGGCGGGAGGTCCTCCAATGAGCAGTTCTTC.

On this clone itself: This sample also contains other DNA sequences that code for the same CDR3. This chain uses TRBV5-1 with TRBJ2-5; 9 nucleotides align to TRBD2. CDR1 SGHRS and CDR2 YFSETQ come from the germline V gene. V dropped 0 bases and J dropped 4; count of bases not matched to a gene: 1. This CDR3 has 14 residues. The CDR3 spells CASSLALAGETQYF. CDR3 coding DNA: TGCGCCAGCAGCTTGGCACTAGCGGGAGAGACCCAGTACTTC.

The chain uses TRBV4-1 and TRBJ2-7, with D unclear. This CDR3 comprises 14 residues. The germline V gene encodes CDR1 MGHRA and CDR2 YSYEKL. Trimming pared 0 bases from V and 2 bases from J, leaving 8 bases between. The CDR3 nucleotides are TGCGCCAGCAGCCAAGATCCCTTCGCCTACGAGCAGTACTTC. Its translation: CASSQDPFAYEQYF.

This clone appeared once. This chain connects TRBV19 to TRBJ1-1; D is possibly TRBD1 (5 bases). Germline V gene data show CDR1 as LNHDA and CDR2 as SQIVND (reference sequence). The V end lost 7 bases, the J end lost 0 bases, and 18 bases lay between the germline ends. The CDR3 runs 16 residues. For the CDR3, the DNA is TGTGCCAGTACCTCCCTGGGGGGTTCTATGAACACTGAAGCTTTCTTT. This gives the protein CASTSLGGSMNTEAFF.

This clone has just a few counts. The rearrangement uses TRBV6-1 and TRBJ2-1; the match to TRBD2 covers 12 bases. This CDR3 is built from 15 residues. The germline CDR1 and CDR2 sequences are MNHNS and SASEGT. V shed 8 bases, J shed 5 bases, and the junction held 7 bases outside the gene matches. The CDR3 sequence: CASRSSGGAHNEQFF. The CDR3 nucleotides are TGTGCCAGCCGTTCTAGCGGGGGGGCCCACAATGAGCAGTTCTTC.

This clone has a single count. J is TRBJ1-1 and V is TRBV30; no definite D call. V lost 0 bases, J lost 7 bases, and 21 bases lay in between. CDR3 size: 16 residues. Germline lookup yields CDR1 GTSNPN and CDR2 SVGIG (reference sequence). For the CDR3, the DNA is TGTGCCTGGAGTGTTCCCCCGGACCGGGGATCTTGTGAAGCTTTCTTT. This sequence encodes CAWSVPPDRGSCEAFF.

In the case of this clone: Other DNA sequences in the same sample also yield this CDR3. The J gene is TRBJ2-1, the V gene TRBV9; TRBD2 matches at 7 bases. Germline CDR1 SGDLS, CDR2 YYNGEE. This CDR3 is built from 15 residues. Unmatched junction bases numbered 4, after V lost 3 bases and J lost 1 base. The CDR3 here is CASSGGGSSYNEQFF. The CDR3 bases are TGTGCCAGCAGCGGTGGCGGGAGTTCCTACAATGAGCAGTTCTTC. Using reference TRBV9 and TRBJ2-1 for the parts outside the CDR3, the full variable domain is DSGVTQTPKHLITATGQRVTLRCSPRSGDLSVYWYQQSLDQGLQFLIQYYNGEERAKGNILERFSAQQFPDLHSELNLSSLELGDSALYFCASSGGGSSYNEQFFGPGTRLTVL.

V and J are TRBV7-9 and TRBJ1-2; D gene uncertain. The CDR3 has 15 amino acids. V lost 0 bases to trimming and J lost 3 bases, with 11 bases between them. Germline-derived CDR1 and CDR2 are SEHNR and FQNEAQ (reference sequence). CDR3 region: CASSLALELDYGYTF. For the CDR3, the DNA is TGTGCCAGCAGCTTAGCGCTGGAGTTGGACTATGGCTACACCTTC.

This sequence joins TRBV27 and TRBJ1-2, with a weak D call TRBD1 (6 bases). Trimming cost V 5 bases and J 7 bases, with 20 bases left between them. Germline-derived CDR1 and CDR2 are MNHEY and SMNVEV (reference sequence). This CDR3 is 15 amino acids long. In DNA form, the CDR3 reads TGTGCCAGCAGTCCTCTACAGGGATTTATGAGTGGCTACACCTTC. Amino acid sequence: CASSPLQGFMSGYTF.

The chain carries TRBV11-3 and TRBJ2-2, with D perhaps TRBD2 (5 bases). Germline CDR1 is SGHNT and CDR2 is YENEEA. V lost 10 bases, J lost 7 bases, and 19 bases lay in between. The CDR3 runs to 14 residues. This CDR3 is CATRLGGRGGELFF. CDR3 DNA sequence: TGTGCCACCCGATTAGGAGGCCGGGGCGGGGAGCTGTTTTTT.

The chain is built from TRBV14 and TRBJ1-2, with no clear D. V was pared by 1 base and J by 10 bases, with 7 bases between. CDR1 SGHDN and CDR2 FVKESK come from the germline V gene. The CDR3 is made up of 11 amino acids. Written as DNA, the CDR3 is TGTGCCAGCAGCCAAGGGAGGTACTACACCTTC. Translation: CASSQGRYYTF.

The chain employs TRBV7-8 and TRBJ2-5, with D possibly matching TRBD1 (5 bases). V was cut by 0 bases and J by 3 bases, with 5 bases left in between. The CDR3 is 13 residues long. Germline V CDR1 and CDR2: SGHVS, FQNEAQ. The CDR3 nucleotides are TGTGCCAGCAGCTTAGCCAGGGAAGAGACCCAGTACTTC. Residues: CASSLAREETQYF.

On this clone: Distinct nucleotide sequences in the sample also encode this CDR3. The V call is TRBV7-2, the J call TRBJ2-7; D remains ambiguous. Germline V CDR1 and CDR2: SGHTA, FQGNSA. The V and J ends lost 1 base and 2 bases respectively, with 9 bases between them. The CDR3 length is 14 residues. The CDR3 loop reads CASSLVARTYEQYF. For the CDR3, the DNA is TGTGCCAGCAGCTTAGTGGCCAGAACCTACGAGCAGTACTTC.

The CDR3 DNA reads as TGTGCCTTGGAGTCCCAAAACGGCGGGACCCAGTACTTC. Its translation: CALESQNGGTQYF. The V gene is TRBV28, the J gene TRBJ2-5; D not certain. The germline V and J ends were trimmed by 11 bases and 7 bases, with 20 bases remaining between them. Germline CDR1 reads MDHEN; CDR2 reads SYDVKM. The CDR3 contains 13 residues. The full variable domain, completed using reference TRBV28 and TRBJ2-5, is DVKVTQSSRYLVKRTGEKVFLECVQDMDHENMFWYRQDPGLGLRLIYFSYDVKMKEKGDIPEGYSVSREKKERFSLILESASTNQTSMYLCALESQNGGTQYFGPGTRLLVL.

This clone was counted a single time. V gene TRBV19 combines with J gene TRBJ2-5; 13 bases align to TRBD2. After removal of 5 bases from V and 4 bases from J, the junction contained 7 bases not matched to a gene. The CDR3 totals 16 residues. Germline V gene data show CDR1 as LNHDA and CDR2 as SQIVND (reference sequence). CDR3 loop: CASSRTSGRSVETQYF. CDR3 bases: TGTGCCAGTAGTCGGACTAGCGGGAGATCGGTAGAGACCCAGTACTTC.

This clone was counted a few times. One end of the junction fails to match germline, which may point to a read error. The V and J genes are TRBV7-7 and TRBJ2-7, with TRBD2 identical over 7 bases. The CDR3 consists of 16 residues. In germline, CDR1 is SSHAT, CDR2 FNYEAQ (reference sequence). CDR3 sequence: CASSQNLEAGVREQYF. The DNA of the CDR3 is TGTGCTAGCAGCCAGAACTTAGAGGCGGGAGTTAGGGAGCAGTACTTC.